The 16 T cell receptor beta chains given below trace back to one sample, sequenced in a study of CD8+ T cells in alopecia areata. Reverse transcription of extracted RNA yielded cDNA, which provided the sequencing template. TCRdb's copy holds only in-frame clones and misses some; the assay was immunoSEQ multiplex PCR. The sample records fewer than 250,000 clones, more than 45% being singletons. Specimen: CD4+ T cells sorted from blood, collected at week 0. The receptor set was obtained from a human donor with alopecia areata.

The genes are TRBV5-1 and TRBJ1-1, with a tentative D call TRBD1 (6 bases). Germline values: CDR1 SGHRS, CDR2 YFSETQ. The CDR3 is made up of 14 amino acids. V lost 2 bases to trimming and J lost 7 bases, with 15 bases between them. The CDR3 loop is CASSLPQGIGEAFF. The CDR3 DNA reads TGCGCCAGCAGCTTACCCCAGGGGATCGGTGAAGCTTTCTTT.

This clone showed up just a few times. V gene TRBV5-6 combines with J gene TRBJ1-4; no reliable D call. The ends were cut back, 0 bases at V and 8 bases at J, with 14 bases in the middle. Germline CDR1 and CDR2: SGHDT and YYEEEE. CDR3 length: 15 residues. CDR3 in DNA: TGTGCCAGCAGCTTGGGGACCGTCAGAGGGGAAAAACTGTTTTTT. It translates to CASSLGTVRGEKLFF. Filled out from reference TRBV5-6 and TRBJ1-4, the complete variable domain reads DAGVTQSPTHLIKTRGQQVTLRCSPKSGHDTVSWYQQALGQGPQFIFQYYEEEERQRGNFPDRFSGHQFPNYSSELNVNALLLGDSALYLCASSLGTVRGEKLFFGSGTQLSVL.

The V call is TRBV7-9, the J call TRBJ1-2, with 9 nucleotides matching TRBD1. The CDR3 runs to 14 residues. Germline V gene sequence: CDR1 SEHNR, CDR2 FQNEAQ (reference sequence). V lost 9 bases and J lost 6; bases outside the gene matches: 11. This chain's CDR3 is CARAPGTGSHGYTF. CDR3 nucleotide sequence: TGTGCCAGGGCCCCCGGGACAGGGTCGCATGGCTACACCTTC.

This chain connects TRBV7-9 to TRBJ1-1, with no clear D. V lost 5 bases, J lost 3 bases, and 10 bases lay in between. CDR1 and CDR2 from the germline V gene are SEHNR and FQNEAQ (reference sequence). This CDR3 comprises 13 residues. The DNA for the CDR3 is TGTGCCAGCAGCCCCTCAGCCTACACTGAAGCTTTCTTT. Translating it yields CASSPSAYTEAFF.

For this clone: Other DNA sequences from this sample encode an identical CDR3 as well. The CDR3 spells CASSLAADTQYF. The CDR3 DNA reads TGCGCCAGCAGCTTGGCCGCAGATACGCAGTATTTT. The J gene is TRBJ2-3, the V gene TRBV5-1; unclear D gene. Germline loops: CDR1 SGHRS, CDR2 YFSETQ. V was clipped by 0 bases and J by 4 bases, with 3 bases between them. This CDR3 region has 12 residues. Combining the CDR3 with reference TRBV5-1 and TRBJ2-3 gives the whole variable domain KAGVTQTPRYLIKTRGQQVTLSCSPISGHRSVSWYQQTPGQGLQFLFEYFSETQRNKGNFPGRFSGRQFSNSRSEMNVSTLELGDSALYLCASSLAADTQYFGPGTRLTVL.

The V call is TRBV28, the J call TRBJ2-7; 8 bases line up with TRBD1. Germline V gene data show CDR1 as MDHEN and CDR2 as SYDVKM. The V segment lost 6 bases and the J segment 0 bases; nucleotides outside the gene matches: 4. This CDR3 comprises 14 residues. In DNA, the CDR3 is TGTGCCAGCAGCCCGGACAGGGACTCCTACGAGCAGTACTTC. This encodes CASSPDRDSYEQYF.

V is TRBV18 and J is TRBJ2-1; D ambiguous. Trimming left V 0 bases short and J 10 bases short, with 13 bases between. In germline, CDR1 is KGHSH, CDR2 LQKENI. The CDR3 is 14 residues long. The CDR3 reads CASSPPGESREQFF. The DNA of the CDR3 is TGTGCCAGCTCACCACCGGGTGAGTCTCGCGAGCAGTTCTTC.

The V gene is TRBV30, the J gene TRBJ2-3, with D perhaps TRBD1 (6 bases). Germline CDR1 is GTSNPN and CDR2 is SVGIG (reference sequence). The CDR3 runs 15 residues. Trimming took 4 bases from V and 0 from J, leaving 14 bases between them. The CDR3 DNA reads as TGTGCCTGGACACAGGGACCCACTAGCACAGATACGCAGTATTTT. The encoded protein is CAWTQGPTSTDTQYF.

The V call is TRBV6-5, the J call TRBJ1-2; 7 nucleotides align to TRBD1. V trimming: 0 bases; J trimming: 4 bases; junction bases outside the gene matches: 5. Germline V gene data show CDR1 as MNHEY and CDR2 as SVGAGI. The CDR3 is made up of 15 amino acids. The CDR3 is CASSYSKQGFYGYTF. The CDR3, as DNA: TGTGCCAGCAGTTACTCGAAACAGGGGTTCTATGGCTACACCTTC.

The rearrangement links TRBV27 to TRBJ1-4, with 7 bases matching TRBD1. Germline V gene data show CDR1 as MNHEY and CDR2 as SMNVEV (reference sequence). With 2 bases clipped from V and 8 bases from J, the junction kept 11 bases outside the gene matches. The CDR3 contains 16 residues. CDR3: CASSLPLGGRVEKLFF. The CDR3 DNA reads as TGTGCCAGCAGTTTACCCTTAGGGGGCAGGGTCGAAAAACTGTTTTTT.

The chain has TRBV4-1 and TRBJ1-1, with D perhaps matching TRBD1 (6 bases). With 0 bases removed from V and 5 bases from J, the gap between germline ends came to 7 bases. Germline CDR1 and CDR2: MGHRA and YSYEKL. The CDR3 runs 13 residues. CDR3 sequence reads: CASSQDRGTEAFF. CDR3 in DNA: TGCGCCAGCAGCCAAGATAGGGGGACTGAAGCTTTCTTT.

This clone was seen more than once but under ten times. This chain uses TRBV30 with TRBJ1-5; 9 bases map to TRBD1. CDR1 and CDR2 from the germline V gene are GTSNPN and SVGIG (reference sequence). J lost 4 bases, V lost 2 bases, and 6 bases had no gene match. CDR3 length: 15 amino acids. DNA for the CDR3: TGTGCCTGGAGTACGGGACAGGGCCAAAATCAGCCCCAGCATTTT. Amino acid sequence: CAWSTGQGQNQPQHF.

The genes are TRBV29-1 and TRBJ2-3; TRBD2 matches 8 bases. J was trimmed by 0 bases and V by 4 bases; bases with no gene match: 9. The CDR3 runs 16 residues. Germline assignment: CDR1 SQVTM and CDR2 ANQGSEA. For the CDR3, the DNA is TGCAGCGTTGCATCAACTAGCGGTTCTAGCACAGATACGCAGTATTTT. Protein: CSVASTSGSSTDTQYF.

This clone was counted only a few times. DNA of the CDR3: TGTGCCAGCAGCCACCTTGGGGGGAGGACGAACGAGCAGTACTTC. Its protein product is CASSHLGGRTNEQYF. The chain employs TRBV4-2 and TRBJ2-7; D possibly corresponds to TRBD2 (6 bases). V lost 3 bases to trimming and J lost 5 bases, with 17 bases between them. The CDR3 has 15 amino acids. Per the germline V gene, CDR1 is LGHNA and CDR2 is YNFKEQ.

On this clone: One junction end disagrees with the germline gene, perhaps due to a read error. The chain employs TRBV29-1 and TRBJ1-2; 10 bases match TRBD1. Germline lookup yields CDR1 SQVTM and CDR2 ANQGSEA. This CDR3 has 11 amino acids. CDR3 loop: CSVEDPGTGVF. The CDR3 DNA is TGCAGCGTTGAAGACCCGGGGACAGGGGTCTTC.

Only a few counts were recorded for this clone. The chain is built from TRBV30 and TRBJ2-1, with D tentatively TRBD1 or TRBD2 (5 bases each). This CDR3 has 14 amino acids. V dropped 7 bases and J dropped 10 bases, with 23 bases sitting between them. The germline V gene has CDR1 GTSNPN and CDR2 SVGIG (reference sequence). This chain's CDR3 is CAFSPGPGDREQFF. For the CDR3, the DNA is TGTGCCTTCTCACCGGGACCTGGGGACCGGGAGCAGTTCTTC.